A selection of T cell receptor beta chains follows, all from one sample in a study of blood T cells in healthy people across ages. TCRdb independently ran MiXCR on the 5' RACE reads; one entry per CDR3 protein. The table has around 1,000,000 distinct CDR3 sequences, approximately 26% seen once; the top ten hold 0.65% to 0.95%. These data were also filed under a second study, of T cells of mothers and their children.

The material sequenced was blood. These receptors all come from a girl aged 2 to 9 in good health. Each CDR3 is given with its conserved first and last residue. The D gene is left open where the match is weak. The size field is filled for only some rows; it gives once, few, many or a size class.

TRBJ1-1 - TRBV12-3/TRBV12-4 - TGTGCCAGCAGTTTCGGGGGGGGTGGAAACACTGAAGCTTTCTTT CASSFGGGGNTEAFF
TRBJ1-2 - TRBV12-3/TRBV12-4 - TGTGCCAGCAGCGAGGAACTATCTAACTATGGCTACACCTTC CASSEELSNYGYTF
TRBJ2-5 few TRBV6-2/TRBV6-3 - TGTGCCACCCGCTCCAGATCCGATGAGACCCAGTACTTC CATRSRSDETQYF
TRBJ1-1 - TRBV12-3/TRBV12-4 - TGTGCCAGCAGTCCCAGAAAATCCGACAGGACTGAAGCTTTCTTT CASSPRKSDRTEAFF
TRBJ2-7 few TRBV15 - TGTGCCACCAGCAGTAAGTCCGGGACCCCACCATACGAGCAGTACTTC CATSSKSGTPPYEQYF
TRBJ2-7 - TRBV27 - TGTGCCAGCAGTTCCGGGATTACCTTCTACGAGCAGTACTTC CASSSGITFYEQYF
TRBJ2-5 - TRBV7-9 - TGTGCCAGCAGCTTCCCGAGCGGGCCTAGGGAGACCCAGTACTTC CASSFPSGPRETQYF
TRBJ2-3 - TRBV20-1 TRBD2 TGCAGTGCTAGAGATATAGCGGGAGGGCCTTGGCCAGGTACGCAGTATTTT CSARDIAGGPWPGTQYF
TRBJ2-7 - TRBV6-5 TRBD2 TGTGCCAGCAGTAACGGGAGGAGCTACGAGCAGTACTTC CASSNGRSYEQYF
TRBJ2-1 - TRBV13 - TGTGCCAGCAGCCCCTTAAGCTCCTCCTACAATGAGCAGTTCTTC CASSPLSSSYNEQFF
TRBJ2-4 - TRBV7-9 - TGTGCCAGCAGCCAAATGGGGCAGTACGAAAACATTCAGTACTTC CASSQMGQYENIQYF